Each of the 20 T cell receptor beta chains below was sequenced from the same sample in a study of T cells in Graves' hyperthyroidism and ophthalmopathy. TCR beta CDR3 region amplification was performed from RNA transcripts. The TCR CDR3 was amplified in a first-round RT-PCR using the HTBI primer set. TCRdb re-called the multiplex PCR reads through MiXCR, storing one row per CDR3 protein. This sample has 250,000 to 300,000 distinct CDR3 sequences; around a fifth occur once, and the top ten carry under 40%. Material for sequencing was blood. These receptor sequences come from a man in his forties or fifties with Graves' ophthalmopathy.

Only a few counts were recorded for this clonotype. This chain joins TRBV10-3 and TRBJ2-7; 9 bases align to TRBD1. The CDR3 is made up of 13 amino acids. The germline V gene encodes CDR1 ENHRY and CDR2 SYGVKD. The J segment lost 6 bases and the V segment lost 6 bases, leaving 6 bases of the junction unmatched. This CDR3 reads CAIRGGQGIEQYF. CDR3 in DNA: TGTGCCATCAGGGGGGGACAGGGAATCGAGCAGTACTTC.

Ten or more counts support this clonotype. The rearrangement uses TRBV20-1 and TRBJ1-5; D gene uncertain. CDR1 and CDR2 (germline): DFQATT, SNEGSKA (reference sequence). The length of the CDR3 is 13 residues. Trimming took off 3 bases at V and 3 bases at J, with 9 bases between the two ends. The CDR3 sequence: CSASGPFNQPQHF. The CDR3 DNA sequence: TGCAGTGCTAGTGGACCGTTCAATCAGCCCCAGCATTTT.

The sample holds a few counts of this clonotype. This chain joins TRBV7-9 and TRBJ1-5; weak D call: TRBD1 (5 bases). The CDR3 is 15 residues long. The V end was cut by 6 bases, the J end by 3 bases, with 15 bases between. Germline V gene data show CDR1 as SEHNR and CDR2 as FQNEAQ (reference sequence). The CDR3 loop reads CASRPQGGDNQPQHF. The CDR3 nucleotides are TGTGCCAGCAGGCCGCAGGGTGGAGACAATCAGCCCCAGCATTTT.

This clonotype was counted ten times or more. V and J are TRBV5-1 and TRBJ2-1; D remains ambiguous. The ends were cut back, 0 bases at V and 0 bases at J, with 4 bases in the middle. The CDR3 totals 14 residues. The V gene's germline CDR1 is SGHRS and CDR2 YFSETQ. CDR3 residues: CASSLGISYNEQFF. CDR3 nucleotides: TGCGCCAGCAGCTTGGGGATCTCCTACAATGAGCAGTTCTTC.

This clonotype was detected only a few times. This chain connects TRBV24-1 to TRBJ2-1; TRBD2 agrees at 15 bases. Per the germline V gene, CDR1 is KGHDR and CDR2 is SFDVKD. V lost 3 bases, J lost 0 bases, and 8 bases stayed unmatched. The CDR3 runs 20 residues. The CDR3 reads CATSDEGLAGGLSSYNEQFF. The CDR3 DNA reads TGTGCCACCAGTGATGAGGGACTAGCGGGAGGCCTGAGCTCCTACAATGAGCAGTTCTTC.

The sample holds a few counts of this clonotype. The rearrangement uses TRBV9 and TRBJ2-7; D could derive from TRBD1 or TRBD2 (6 bases each). V was shortened by 3 bases and J by 2 bases, with 12 bases between the two germline ends. The germline gives CDR1 SGDLS, CDR2 YYNGEE. The CDR3 length is 14 residues. The CDR3 coding sequence is TGTGCCAGCAGCGAGGGGGGAATTGCCTACGAGCAGTACTTC. Its translation: CASSEGGIAYEQYF.

The table lists this clonotype with a few counts. The chain combines TRBV29-1 with TRBJ2-1, with D maybe TRBD1 (5 bases). The CDR3 loop spans 11 amino acids. The V gene lost 3 bases and the J gene lost 9 bases, with 9 bases spanning the gap. Per germline, CDR1 SQVTM and CDR2 ANQGSEA. This CDR3 is CSVDRAPEQFF. CDR3 bases: TGCAGCGTTGACAGGGCGCCTGAGCAGTTCTTC.

The sample holds a few counts of this clonotype. This chain connects TRBV19 to TRBJ1-2; D call uncertain. Trimming cost V 5 bases and J 5 bases, with 15 bases left between them. The CDR3 loop spans 14 amino acids. Germline V gene sequence: CDR1 LNHDA, CDR2 SQIVND (reference sequence). The CDR3 region is CASSLSRSRYGYTF. The CDR3 nucleotides read TGTGCCAGTAGTCTGAGCAGGTCGCGGTATGGCTACACCTTC.

This chain links TRBV19 with TRBJ1-2; maybe TRBD1 (6 bases). V was pared by 2 bases and J by 4 bases, with 11 bases between. This CDR3 spans 14 amino acids. Germline loops: CDR1 LNHDA, CDR2 SQIVND (reference sequence). The CDR3 is CASSITDRTYGYTF. In DNA, the CDR3 is TGTGCCAGTAGTATAACTGACAGGACCTATGGCTACACCTTC.

In regard to this clonotype: A much larger clone lies a single base off, so this may be a read error. The chain has TRBV30 and TRBJ2-1; possible D gene TRBD1, 6 bases. Trimming removed 8 bases at V and 2 bases at J, with 22 bases between. The CDR3 totals 16 residues. From germline, CDR1 is GTSNPN and CDR2 SVGIG (reference sequence). The DNA for the CDR3 is TGTGCCAGGATGAACCAGGAGACAGGCCCCTACAATGAGCAGTTCTTC. It encodes CARMNQETGPYNEQFF. Drawing the rest from reference TRBV30 and TRBJ2-1, the complete variable domain is SQTIHQWPATLVQPVGSPLSLECTVEGTSNPNLYWYRQAAGRGLQLLFYSVGIGQISSEVPQNLSASRPQDRQFILSSKKLLLSDSGFYLCARMNQETGPYNEQFFGPGTRLTVL.

This clonotype was counted at least ten times. The CDR3 region has the DNA TGTGCCACCAGTGACGCGAGGGCTCATTCACCCCTCCACTTT. Its translation: CATSDARAHSPLHF. This rearrangement joins TRBV24-1 to TRBJ1-6, with D hard to call. The germline V gene has CDR1 KGHDR and CDR2 SFDVKD. The CDR3 loop spans 14 amino acids. Trimming pared 4 bases from V and 8 bases from J, leaving 11 bases between.

This clonotype was seen ten or more times. This sequence joins TRBV2 and TRBJ1-1; possible D gene TRBD1, 6 bases. With 6 bases removed from V and 11 bases from J, the gap between germline ends came to 19 bases. The CDR3 extends over 13 amino acids. Germline-derived CDR1 and CDR2 are SNHLY and FYNNEI. DNA of the CDR3: TGTGCCAGCAGGGACAGATACAGAGAAGGGGCTTTCTTT. It specifies CASRDRYREGAFF.

The table lists this clonotype with many counts. The chain uses TRBV30 and TRBJ2-5, with 8 nucleotides matching TRBD1. J lost 5 bases, V lost 1 base, and 12 bases had no gene match. This CDR3 is built from 16 residues. In germline, CDR1 is GTSNPN, CDR2 SVGIG (reference sequence). CDR3 amino acids: CAWSGPTWTGRETQYF. The CDR3 DNA is TGTGCCTGGAGTGGCCCCACCTGGACAGGGAGGGAGACCCAGTACTTC.

In regard to this clonotype: At one end, the junction sequence differs from germline, possibly due to a read error. The chain is built from TRBV15 and TRBJ2-2; 8 positions match TRBD1. The CDR3 has 14 residues. The germline V gene encodes CDR1 LNHNV and CDR2 YYDKDF (reference sequence). CDR3 residues: CATSRDGGQEEVFF. For the CDR3, the DNA is TGTGCCACCAGCAGAGATGGGGGACAGGAGGAGGTGTTTTTT.

This clonotype showed up many times. The rearrangement joins TRBV24-1 to TRBJ2-7, with 11 bases fitting TRBD2. Germline-derived CDR1 and CDR2 are KGHDR and SFDVKD. This CDR3 has 16 amino acids. Trimming took 4 bases from V and 5 from J; bases not matched to a gene: 9. DNA for the CDR3: TGTGCCACCAGTGACCCCGGGACTAGCGGCCGGGACGAGCAGTACTTC. Encoded protein: CATSDPGTSGRDEQYF.

This clonotype was seen only a few times. The chain joins TRBV2 to TRBJ2-2; no clear D gene. The CDR3 runs 14 residues. Germline V gives CDR1 SNHLY, CDR2 FYNNEI. Deletions cut 6 bases from V and 5 bases from J, with 13 bases between. CDR3 region: CASSERSTTGELFF. In nucleotides, the CDR3 is TGTGCCAGCAGCGAAAGGAGTACTACCGGGGAGCTGTTTTTT.

This clonotype was recorded many times. The chain uses TRBV11-3 and TRBJ1-1; 9 nucleotides agree with TRBD1. The trim removed 5 bases at V and 4 bases at J, leaving 2 bases unmatched. Germline V gives CDR1 SGHNT, CDR2 YENEEA. This CDR3 has 13 residues. In DNA, the CDR3 is TGTGCCAGCAGCGGACAGGGGAGCACTGAAGCTTTCTTT. Amino acids: CASSGQGSTEAFF.

This chain joins TRBV12-3 or TRBV12-4 and TRBJ1-5; TRBD1 agrees at 7 bases. This CDR3 contains 13 residues. V lost 6 bases to trimming and J lost 4 bases; unmatched junction nucleotides: 3. The CDR3 reads CASRGTANQPQHF. CDR3 in DNA: TGTGCCAGCAGGGGGACAGCTAATCAGCCCCAGCATTTT.

This clonotype turned up a few times. The chain couples TRBV20-1 to TRBJ1-2; tentatively, D is TRBD1 (5 bases). V was trimmed by 6 bases and J by 5 bases, leaving 10 bases between them. The CDR3 covers 11 residues. Germline CDR1 DFQATT, CDR2 SNEGSKA (reference sequence). Here the CDR3 DNA reads TGCAGTGCCGACAGCCAATATGGCTACACCTTC. Encoded protein: CSADSQYGYTF.

In this sample, this clonotype turned up many times. The chain couples TRBV7-8 to TRBJ1-4, with D possibly matching TRBD1 (5 bases). The CDR3 covers 13 residues. Trimming pared 6 bases from V and 3 bases from J, leaving 8 bases between. Per germline, CDR1 SGHVS and CDR2 FQNEAQ. CDR3 loop: CASSGGPNEKLFF. The CDR3 DNA sequence: TGTGCCAGCAGTGGGGGTCCTAATGAAAAACTGTTTTTT.